These 5 T cell receptor beta chains came from one sample sequenced in a study of early T cells in non-severe SARS-CoV-2 infection. MiXCR, run by TCRdb on the 5' RACE reads, gives a single entry per CDR3 protein. The top ten clones hold approximately 40% of a sample with tens of thousands of distinct CDR3 sequences, 6% to 7% of them seen once. The sample comprised whole blood. These receptor sequences come from an adult who was a healthcare worker with PCR-confirmed SARS-CoV-2 infection or an uninfected control (not recorded which).

This clonotype was found many times. The chain carries TRBV27 and TRBJ2-4; D is perhaps TRBD1 (5 bases). V lost 3 bases to trimming and J lost 8 bases, with 14 bases between them. Germline V CDR1 and CDR2: MNHEY, SMNVEV (reference sequence). The CDR3 spans 14 residues. The CDR3 sequence: CASSFQGLSDIQYF. Written as DNA, the CDR3 is TGTGCCAGCAGTTTTCAGGGATTGTCGGACATTCAGTACTTC.

This clonotype was picked up many times. CDR3 sequence reads: CASSIQGQSTDTQYF. The CDR3 DNA is TGTGCCAGCAGCATACAGGGGCAAAGCACAGATACGCAGTATTTT. V and J are TRBV6-5 and TRBJ2-3; TRBD1 aligns across 7 bases. CDR3 length equals 15 residues. With V trimmed by 6 bases and J by 0 bases, 6 bases remained unmatched. Germline CDR1 is MNHEY and CDR2 is SVGAGI.

The CDR3 here is CASKPRVGDNQPQHF. DNA for the CDR3: TGTGCCAGCAAGCCCAGGGTAGGAGACAATCAGCCCCAGCATTTT. The genes are TRBV27 and TRBJ1-5; D possibly corresponds to TRBD1 (5 bases). The CDR3 is 15 amino acids. CDR1 is MNHEY and CDR2 is SMNVEV in the germline V gene (reference sequence). Trimming took 7 bases from V and 3 from J, leaving 16 bases between them.

There are many counts of this clonotype. J is TRBJ1-2 and V is TRBV6-2 or TRBV6-3, with 8 bases identical to TRBD1. The V gene end was trimmed by 0 bases and the J gene end by 5 bases; junction bases not matched to a gene: 8. The CDR3 has 16 amino acids. From germline, CDR1 is MNHEY and CDR2 SVGEGT. The CDR3, as DNA: TGTGCCAGCAGTTACTCGACGGGACAGGCCTCGTATGGCTACACCTTC. Translating gives CASSYSTGQASYGYTF.

This clonotype has a count of ten or more. This chain connects TRBV11-2 to TRBJ2-5; 14 nucleotides agree with TRBD2. Trimming took 4 bases from V and 5 from J; bases not matched to a gene: 6. The length of the CDR3 is 16 residues. Germline-derived CDR1 and CDR2 are SGHAT and FQNNGV. The DNA of the CDR3 is TGTGCCAGCAGCTCCCAGGGACTAGCGGGAGCCGAGACCCAGTACTTC. This sequence encodes CASSSQGLAGAETQYF.